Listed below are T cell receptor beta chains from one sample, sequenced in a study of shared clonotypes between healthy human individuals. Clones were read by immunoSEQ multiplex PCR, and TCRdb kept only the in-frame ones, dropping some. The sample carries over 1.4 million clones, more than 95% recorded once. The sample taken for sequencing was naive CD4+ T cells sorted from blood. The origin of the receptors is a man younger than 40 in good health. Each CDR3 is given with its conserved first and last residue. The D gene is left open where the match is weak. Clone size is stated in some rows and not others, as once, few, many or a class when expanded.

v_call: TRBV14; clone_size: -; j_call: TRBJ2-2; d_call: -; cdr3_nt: TGTGCCAGCAGCCAAGTGCGCGCCGGGGAGCTGTTTTTT; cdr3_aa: CASSQVRAGELFF
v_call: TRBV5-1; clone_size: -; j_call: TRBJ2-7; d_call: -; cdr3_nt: TGCGCCAGCAGCTTTATACCGGGCCTAGCCCTATACGAGCAGTACTTC; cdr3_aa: CASSFIPGLALYEQYF
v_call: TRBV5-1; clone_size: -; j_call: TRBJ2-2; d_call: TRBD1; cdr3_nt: TGCGCCAGCAGCTTGACAGGGGTAGGCACCGGGGAGCTGTTTTTT; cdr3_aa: CASSLTGVGTGELFF
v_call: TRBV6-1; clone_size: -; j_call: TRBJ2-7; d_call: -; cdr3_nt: TGTGCCAGCAGTGAACTCAACTCCTACGAGCAGTACTTC; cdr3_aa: CASSELNSYEQYF
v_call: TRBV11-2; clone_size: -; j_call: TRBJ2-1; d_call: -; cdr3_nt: TGTGCCAGCAGCCGTACTAGCTCCCTCTACAATGAGCAGTTCTTC; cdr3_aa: CASSRTSSLYNEQFF
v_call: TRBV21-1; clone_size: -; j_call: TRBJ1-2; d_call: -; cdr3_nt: TGTGCCAGGGAGGGGACCCTCCGCTATGGCTACACCTTC; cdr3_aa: CAREGTLRYGYTF
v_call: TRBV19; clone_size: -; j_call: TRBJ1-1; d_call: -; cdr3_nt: TGTGCCAGTACGGAGTTTGGCACTGAAGCTTTCTTT; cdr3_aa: CASTEFGTEAFF
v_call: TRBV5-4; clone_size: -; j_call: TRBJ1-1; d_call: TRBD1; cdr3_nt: TGTGCCAGCAGCTTGGAGACAGGGAGGGCCCTAAACACTGAAGCTTTCTTT; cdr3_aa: CASSLETGRALNTEAFF
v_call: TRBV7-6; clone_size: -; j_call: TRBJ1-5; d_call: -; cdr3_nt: TGTGCCAGCAGCTCAGGGGTTGGAAATCAGCCCCAGCATTTT; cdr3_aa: CASSSGVGNQPQHF
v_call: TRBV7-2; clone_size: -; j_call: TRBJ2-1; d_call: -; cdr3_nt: TGTGCCAGCAGCGACACAGGAGACTCCTACAATGAGCAGTTCTTC; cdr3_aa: CASSDTGDSYNEQFF
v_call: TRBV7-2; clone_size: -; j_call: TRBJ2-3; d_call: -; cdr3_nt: TGTGCCAGCATCCGAGGGCTCTTCCGGGGGAGTAGCACAGATACGCAGTATTTT; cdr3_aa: CASIRGLFRGSSTDTQYF
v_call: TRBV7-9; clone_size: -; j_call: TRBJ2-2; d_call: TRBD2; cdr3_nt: TGTGCCAGCAGCTCAGCCCAACCGCGGGGGACCGGGGAGCTGTTTTTT; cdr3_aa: CASSSAQPRGTGELFF
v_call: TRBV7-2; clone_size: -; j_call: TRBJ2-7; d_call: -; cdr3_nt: TGTGCCAGCAGCTTAGTCGGCAGTAGCTCCTACGAGCAGTACTTC; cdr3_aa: CASSLVGSSSYEQYF
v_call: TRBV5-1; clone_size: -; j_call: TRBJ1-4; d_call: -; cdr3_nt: TGCGCCAGCAGCGTGGGAGGGGGATGGAATGAAAAACTGTTTTTT; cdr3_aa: CASSVGGGWNEKLFF
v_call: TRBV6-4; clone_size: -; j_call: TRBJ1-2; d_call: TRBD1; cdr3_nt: TGTGCCAGCAGTGAGGGTTGGGGACAGAACTATGGCTACACCTTC; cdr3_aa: CASSEGWGQNYGYTF
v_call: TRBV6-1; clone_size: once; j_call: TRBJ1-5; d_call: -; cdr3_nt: TGTGCCAGCAGTGAAAGGGGACAGCCCCAGCATTTT; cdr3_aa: CASSERGQPQHF
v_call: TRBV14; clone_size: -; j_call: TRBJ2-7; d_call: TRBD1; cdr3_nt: TGTGCCAGCAGCCAAAGGCCTCCCGGGACAGGGTTATACGAGCAGTACTTC; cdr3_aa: CASSQRPPGTGLYEQYF
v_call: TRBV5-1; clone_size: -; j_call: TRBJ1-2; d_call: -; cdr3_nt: -; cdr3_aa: CASSLVGDGARTF
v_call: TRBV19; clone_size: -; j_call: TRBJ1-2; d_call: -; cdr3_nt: TGTGCCAGTAGTTTCAATACAGCGATCTATGGCTACACCTTC; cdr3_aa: CASSFNTAIYGYTF
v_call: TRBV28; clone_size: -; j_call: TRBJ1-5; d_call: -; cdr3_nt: TGTGCCAGCAGTTTCAGGGGAAGCAATCAGCCCCAGCATTTT; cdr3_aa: CASSFRGSNQPQHF
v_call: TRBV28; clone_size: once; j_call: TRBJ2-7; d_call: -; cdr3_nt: TGTGCCAGCAGTTTATTATTCTACGAGCAGTACTTC; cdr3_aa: CASSLLFYEQYF
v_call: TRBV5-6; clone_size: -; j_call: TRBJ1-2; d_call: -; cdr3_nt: TGTGCCAGCAGCTTGATAGAAATCGGAGGCTACACCTTC; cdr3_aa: CASSLIEIGGYTF
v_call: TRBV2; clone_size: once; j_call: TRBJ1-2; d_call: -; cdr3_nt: TGTGCCAGCACACTAAATTCGGGGGGGAAGGGCTACACCTTC; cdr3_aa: CASTLNSGGKGYTF
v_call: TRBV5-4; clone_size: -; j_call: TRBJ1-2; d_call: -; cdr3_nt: TGTGCCAGCAGCTTGGACCCCCGAGCCGCTAACTATGGCTACACCTTC; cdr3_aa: CASSLDPRAANYGYTF
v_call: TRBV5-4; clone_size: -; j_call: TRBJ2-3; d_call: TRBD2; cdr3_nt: TGTGCCAGCAGCAACGGGACTAGCGGGAAGACAGATACGCAGTATTTT; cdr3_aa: CASSNGTSGKTDTQYF
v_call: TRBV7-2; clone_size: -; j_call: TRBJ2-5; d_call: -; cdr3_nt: TGTGCCAGCAGTTCGCACGGGTACCAAGAGACCCAGTACTTC; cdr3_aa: CASSSHGYQETQYF
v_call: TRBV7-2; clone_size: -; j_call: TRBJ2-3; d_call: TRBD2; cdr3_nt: TGTGCCAGCAGCTTAGTGGTAGCGGGAGGGCCACGAGATACGCAGTATTTT; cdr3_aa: CASSLVVAGGPRDTQYF
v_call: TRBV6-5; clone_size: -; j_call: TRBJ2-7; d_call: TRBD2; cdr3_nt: TGTGCCAGCAGTTACCAGGGAGGAGCGGGGGCCTACGAGCAGTACTTC; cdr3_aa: CASSYQGGAGAYEQYF
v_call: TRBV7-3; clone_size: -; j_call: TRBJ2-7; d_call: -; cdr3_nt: TGTGCCAGCAGCTTAGGCTATCATACCTACGAGCAGTACTTC; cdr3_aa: CASSLGYHTYEQYF
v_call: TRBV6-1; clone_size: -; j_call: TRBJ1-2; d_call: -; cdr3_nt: TGTGCCAGCAGTGAAGAGGGATATGGCTACACCTTC; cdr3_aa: CASSEEGYGYTF
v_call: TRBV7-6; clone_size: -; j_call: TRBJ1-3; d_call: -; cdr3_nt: TGTGCCAGCAGCATTTACAAGACCTCTGGAAACACCATATATTTT; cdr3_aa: CASSIYKTSGNTIYF
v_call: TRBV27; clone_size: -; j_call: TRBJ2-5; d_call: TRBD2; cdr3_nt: TGTGCCAGCAGCGGTCATTCCGGACTAGCGGGAAGATCTGGAGAGACCCAGTACTTC; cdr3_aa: CASSGHSGLAGRSGETQYF
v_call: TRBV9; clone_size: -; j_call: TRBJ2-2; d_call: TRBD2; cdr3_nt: TGTGCCAGCAGCCCCCCGACTAGCGTCCACGGGGAGCTGTTTTTT; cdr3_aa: CASSPPTSVHGELFF
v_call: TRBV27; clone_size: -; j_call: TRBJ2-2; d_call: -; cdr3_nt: TGTGCCAGCAGTACCCAGGGCCCGAACACCGGGGAGCTGTTTTTT; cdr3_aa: CASSTQGPNTGELFF
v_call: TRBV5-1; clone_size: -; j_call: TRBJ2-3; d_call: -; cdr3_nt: TGCGCCAGCAGCTTGGGCTGGACAGAAGCCGGGACTCGCAGCACAGATACGCAGTATTTT; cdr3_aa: CASSLGWTEAGTRSTDTQYF
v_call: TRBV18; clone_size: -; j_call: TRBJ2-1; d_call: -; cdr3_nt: TGTGCCAGCTCACCGGTTGGGAATGAGCAGTTCTTC; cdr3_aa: CASSPVGNEQFF
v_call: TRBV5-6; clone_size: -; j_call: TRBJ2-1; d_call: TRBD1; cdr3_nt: TGTGCCAGCAGCTTGCAGAGAGACAGGGACAATGAGCAGTTCTTC; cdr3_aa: CASSLQRDRDNEQFF
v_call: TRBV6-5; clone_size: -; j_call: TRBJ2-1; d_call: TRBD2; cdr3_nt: TGTGCCAGCAGTTCTCGGACTAGCGGGAACAATGAGCAGTTCTTC; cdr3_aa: CASSSRTSGNNEQFF
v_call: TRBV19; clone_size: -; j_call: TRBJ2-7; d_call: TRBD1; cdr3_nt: TGTGCCAGTAGTTCGGTGGGTCCCGGGACAGGGAGGGATCGATATACCTACGAGCAGTACTTC; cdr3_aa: CASSSVGPGTGRDRYTYEQYF
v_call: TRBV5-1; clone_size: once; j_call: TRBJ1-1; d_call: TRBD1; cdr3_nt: TGCGCCAGCAGCTCGGACGGGACAGGGCCCACTGAAGCTTTCTTT; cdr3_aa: CASSSDGTGPTEAFF
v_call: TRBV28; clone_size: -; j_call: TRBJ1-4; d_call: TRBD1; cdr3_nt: TGTGCCAGCAGCCGAAGACAGGGGATTCCAACTAATGAAAAACTGTTTTTT; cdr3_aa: CASSRRQGIPTNEKLFF
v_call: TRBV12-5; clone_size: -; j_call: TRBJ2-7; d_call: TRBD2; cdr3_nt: TGTGCTAGTGGTTTGGAATTCGGACTAGCGGGTACTAAGTACGAGCAGTACTTC; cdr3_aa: CASGLEFGLAGTKYEQYF
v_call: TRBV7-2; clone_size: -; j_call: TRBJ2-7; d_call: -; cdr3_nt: TGTGCCAGCAGCATACCGGGACTGTACGAGCAGTACTTC; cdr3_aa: CASSIPGLYEQYF
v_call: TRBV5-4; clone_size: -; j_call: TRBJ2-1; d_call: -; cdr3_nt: TGTGCCAGCAGCACTGAGACAGTTAACAATGAGCAGTTCTTC; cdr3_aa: CASSTETVNNEQFF
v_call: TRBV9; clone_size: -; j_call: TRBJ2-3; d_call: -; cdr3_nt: TGTGCCAGCAGCCCCACAGACAGAGATACGCAGTATTTT; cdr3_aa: CASSPTDRDTQYF
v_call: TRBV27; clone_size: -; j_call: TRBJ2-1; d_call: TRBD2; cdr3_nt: TGTGCCAGCAGTACAAAATTCACCGGGACTAGCGGGATCGACTCCTACAATGAGCAGTTCTTC; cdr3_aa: CASSTKFTGTSGIDSYNEQFF
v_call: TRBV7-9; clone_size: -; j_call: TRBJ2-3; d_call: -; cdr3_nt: TGTGCCAGCAGTCCATTTAGGGGGGGCCTTCCATCTAGCACAGATACGCAGTATTTT; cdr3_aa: CASSPFRGGLPSSTDTQYF
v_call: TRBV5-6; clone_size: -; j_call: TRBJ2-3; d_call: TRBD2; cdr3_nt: TGTGCCAGCAGCATCCGGACTAGCGGGAGGGCCGTGGATACGCAGTATTTT; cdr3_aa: CASSIRTSGRAVDTQYF
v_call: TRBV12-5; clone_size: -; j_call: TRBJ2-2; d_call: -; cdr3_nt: TGTGCTAGTGGTCCCTGGAGGGACACAGGGGAGGAGACCGGGGAGCTGTTTTTT; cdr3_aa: CASGPWRDTGEETGELFF
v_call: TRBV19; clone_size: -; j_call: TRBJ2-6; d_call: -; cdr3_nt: TGTGCCAGTAGTAGGGACTCTGGGGCCAACGTCCTGACTTTC; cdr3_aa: CASSRDSGANVLTF
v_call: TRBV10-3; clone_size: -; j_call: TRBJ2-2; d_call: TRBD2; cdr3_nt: TGTGCCATCAGTGAACCTAGCGGGAATCGTGGGGAGCTGTTTTTT; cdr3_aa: CAISEPSGNRGELFF
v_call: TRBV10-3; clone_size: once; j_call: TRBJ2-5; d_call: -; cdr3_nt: TGTGCCATCAGTGAGTCGCCCGAAGGGGAAGAGACCCAGTACTTC; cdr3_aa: CAISESPEGEETQYF
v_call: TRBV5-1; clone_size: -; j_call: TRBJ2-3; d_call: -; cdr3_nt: TGCGCCAGCAGAGAACAGGGCCAAGATACGCAGTATTTT; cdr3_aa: CASREQGQDTQYF